This TCR beta chain was captured by sequencing in a study of OX40 agonist ivuxolimab in advanced cancers. Study background: Dose-escalation cases comprised hepatocellular carcinoma, melanoma, renal cell or head and neck cancer. Overall study results and limits: Relative to CD4+, CD8+ T cells held more expanded clones on average. Low normalized T-cell clonal expansion also characterized some of the nonresponders. Clonal expansion by week 6 occurred in CD4+ and CD8+ blood T cells (at 0.1 to 3.0 mg/kg).

Details on this clone: Its specificity is not known.

The data were produced by immunoSEQ multiplex PCR, yet TCRdb's version contains in-frame clones alone and is incomplete. Of roughly 80,000 clones listed, over 90% are singletons. Germline trimming cut 6 bases from V and 5 bases from J; bases unmatched to any gene: 7. Germline assignment: CDR1 SGHTS and CDR2 YDEGEE. The CDR3 consists of 13 residues. This chain uses TRBV5-8 with TRBJ1-1; 7 nucleotides match TRBD1. This specimen consisted of CD4+ or CD8+ T cells sorted from blood, obtained in a trial of the OX40 agonist ivuxolimab. The TCR originated in an adult with an advanced solid tumor such as melanoma, head and neck, liver or kidney cancer. CDR3 sequence: CASILTGNTEAFF. The CDR3 region has the DNA TGTGCCAGCATCCTGACAGGGAATACTGAAGCTTTCTTT.